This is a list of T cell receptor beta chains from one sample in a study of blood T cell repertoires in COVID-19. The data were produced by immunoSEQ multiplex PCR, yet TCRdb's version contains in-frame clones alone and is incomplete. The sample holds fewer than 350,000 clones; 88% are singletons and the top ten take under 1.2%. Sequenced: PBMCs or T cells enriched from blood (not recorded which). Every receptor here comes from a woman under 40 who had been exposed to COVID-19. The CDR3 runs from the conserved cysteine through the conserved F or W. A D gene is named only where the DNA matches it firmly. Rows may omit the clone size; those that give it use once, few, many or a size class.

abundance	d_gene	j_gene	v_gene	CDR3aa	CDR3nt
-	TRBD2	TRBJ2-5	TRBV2	CASRFGLAVKETQYF	TGTGCCAGCAGGTTCGGACTAGCGGTTAAAGAGACCCAGTACTTC
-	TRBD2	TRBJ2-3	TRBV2	CASSEALGTRDTQYF	TGTGCCAGCAGTGAAGCGCTTGGGACTAGGGATACGCAGTATTTT
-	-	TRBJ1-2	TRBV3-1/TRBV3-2	CASSQITRGRYGYTF	TGTGCCAGCAGCCAAATAACCAGGGGAAGGTATGGCTACACCTTC
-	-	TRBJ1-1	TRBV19	CASSRGDTEAFF	TGTGCCAGTAGTAGGGGGGACACTGAAGCTTTCTTT
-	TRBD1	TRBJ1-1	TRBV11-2	CASSPWAGGAFF	TGTGCCAGCAGCCCCTGGGCAGGGGGAGCTTTCTTT
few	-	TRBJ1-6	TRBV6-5	CASSYPGGRSPLHF	TGTGCCAGCAGTTACCCGGGGGGCCGGTCACCCCTCCACTTT
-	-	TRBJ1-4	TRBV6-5	CASSYWGPPEEKLFF	TGTGCCAGCAGTTACTGGGGGCCTCCAGAGGAAAAACTGTTTTTT
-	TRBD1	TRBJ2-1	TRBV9	CASSVNRGRREDYNEQFF	TGTGCCAGCAGCGTAAACAGGGGGCGGCGGGAAGACTACAATGAGCAGTTCTTC
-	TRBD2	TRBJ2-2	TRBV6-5	CASGPRERGKLFF	TGTGCCAGCGGACCCCGGGAGCGGGGGAAGCTGTTTTTT
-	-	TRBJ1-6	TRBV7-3	CASSLSGVWDSPLHF	TGTGCCAGCAGTTTAAGCGGGGTTTGGGATTCACCCCTCCACTTT
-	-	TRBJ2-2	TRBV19	CASSMEENTGELFF	TGTGCCAGTAGTATGGAGGAGAACACCGGGGAGCTGTTTTTT
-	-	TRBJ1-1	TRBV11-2	CASSLERQTMNTEAFF	TGTGCCAGCAGCTTAGAGCGACAGACCATGAACACTGAAGCTTTCTTT
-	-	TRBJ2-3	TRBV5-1	CASSLVTEGDTQYF	TGCGCCAGCAGCTTGGTGACGGAGGGAGATACGCAGTATTTT
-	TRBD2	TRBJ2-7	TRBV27	CASSERGLYEQYF	TGTGCCAGCAGTGAGCGGGGCCTCTACGAGCAGTACTTC
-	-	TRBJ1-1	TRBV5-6	CASSNSPWANTEAFF	TGTGCCAGCAGCAACAGTCCTTGGGCGAACACTGAAGCTTTCTTT
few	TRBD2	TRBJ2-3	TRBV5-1	CASSLRGVSTDTQYF	TGCGCCAGCAGCCTCCGGGGGGTTAGCACAGATACGCAGTATTTT
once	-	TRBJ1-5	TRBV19	CASSTRGRGNQPQHF	TGTGCCAGTAGTACCAGGGGTAGGGGCAATCAGCCCCAGCATTTT
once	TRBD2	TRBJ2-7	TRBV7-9	CASSLAGGGSYEQYF	TGTGCCAGCAGCTTAGCTGGGGGGGGATCCTACGAGCAGTACTTC
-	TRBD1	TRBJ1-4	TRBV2	CASSRDSQSEKLFF	TGTGCCAGCAGCCGGGACAGCCAGTCCGAAAAACTGTTTTTT
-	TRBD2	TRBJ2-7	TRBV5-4	CASSPTSGNSYEQYF	TGTGCCAGCAGCCCCACTAGCGGGAACTCCTACGAGCAGTACTTC
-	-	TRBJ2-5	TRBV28	CAVGEKETQYF	TGTGCGGTGGGAGAGAAAGAGACCCAGTACTTC
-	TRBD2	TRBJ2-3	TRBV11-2	CASSLAGRTSGSRRTQYF	TGTGCCAGCAGCTTAGCGGGGAGGACTAGCGGGAGCCGACGGACGCAGTATTTT
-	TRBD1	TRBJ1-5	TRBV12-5	CASGITGGNQPQHF	TGTGCTAGTGGTATTACAGGGGGCAATCAGCCCCAGCATTTT
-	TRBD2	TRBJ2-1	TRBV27	CASSLNVAGGGYNEQFF	TGTGCCAGCAGTCTAAATGTAGCGGGAGGGGGTTACAATGAGCAGTTCTTC
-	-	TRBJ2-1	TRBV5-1	CASISSYNEQFF	TGCGCCAGTATTAGCTCCTACAATGAGCAGTTCTTC
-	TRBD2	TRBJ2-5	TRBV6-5	CASTAGGPIETQYF	TGTGCCAGCACTGCGGGAGGGCCTATAGAGACCCAGTACTTC
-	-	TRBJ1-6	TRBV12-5	CASGLEAGAWSPLHF	TGTGCTAGTGGTTTGGAGGCAGGGGCTTGGTCACCCCTCCACTTT
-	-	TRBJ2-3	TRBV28	CASSLGGEGEDTQYF	TGTGCCAGCAGTTTGGGCGGGGAGGGGGAGGATACGCAGTATTTT
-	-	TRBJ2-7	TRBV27	CASSTGSLSYEQYF	TGTGCCAGCAGCACCGGGAGCCTCTCCTACGAGCAGTACTTC
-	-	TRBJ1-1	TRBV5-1	CASSLGVGRHTEAFF	TGCGCCAGCAGCTTGGGGGTAGGGAGACACACTGAAGCTTTCTTT
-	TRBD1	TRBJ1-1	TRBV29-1	CSVVLSSGGTEAFF	TGCAGCGTCGTACTATCTTCAGGGGGCACTGAAGCTTTCTTT
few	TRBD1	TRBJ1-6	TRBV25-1	CASPRDRGRSPLHF	TGTGCCAGCCCCCGGGACAGGGGGCGATCACCCCTCCACTTT
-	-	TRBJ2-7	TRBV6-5	CATRWPTEQYF	TGTGCCACCAGGTGGCCAACCGAGCAGTACTTC